The 24 T cell receptor beta chains presented below share a single source sample, sequenced in a study of blood T cell repertoires in COVID-19. Produced via immunoSEQ multiplex PCR; TCRdb's table is partial and in-frame only. The repertoire holds roughly 280,000 clones, 88% seen once, with around 11% in the top ten. Sequenced sample: peripheral blood. These receptors were obtained from a woman aged 25 to 39 with COVID-19, enrolled during active disease.

Here the CDR3 DNA reads TGTGCCAGCAGTATCGACAGGGGGCAGACCGGGGAGCTGTTTTTT. This translates into CASSIDRGQTGELFF. The V and J genes are TRBV28 and TRBJ2-2; 10 positions match TRBD1. In germline, CDR1 is MDHEN, CDR2 SYDVKM. This CDR3 has 15 residues. Germline trimming cut 5 bases from V and 5 bases from J; bases unmatched to any gene: 5.

This sequence joins TRBV2 and TRBJ2-7; 12 nucleotides align to TRBD2. The trim removed 5 bases at V and 6 bases at J, leaving 8 bases unmatched. Germline V gene lookup returns CDR1 SNHLY and CDR2 FYNNEI. CDR3 length: 15 residues. The CDR3: CASSPRTSGMREQYF. The CDR3 bases are TGTGCCAGCAGTCCTAGGACTAGCGGGATGCGCGAGCAGTACTTC.

V gene TRBV11-2 combines with J gene TRBJ2-1; possibly TRBD2 for D (6 bases). The V and J ends lost 6 bases and 1 base respectively, with 19 bases between them. The length of the CDR3 is 17 residues. Germline values: CDR1 SGHAT, CDR2 FQNNGV. CDR3 residues: CASSPAPLAGSYNEQFF. The CDR3 DNA reads as TGTGCCAGCAGTCCTGCCCCCTTGGCGGGATCCTACAATGAGCAGTTCTTC. The complete variable domain, with remaining parts taken from reference TRBV11-2 and TRBJ2-1, reads EAGVAQSPRYKIIEKRQSVAFWCNPISGHATLYWYQQILGQGPKLLIQFQNNGVVDDSQLPKDRFSAERLKGVDSTLKIQPAKLEDSAVYLCASSPAPLAGSYNEQFFGPGTRLTVL.

The chain is built from TRBV6-1 and TRBJ1-6; D possibly corresponds to TRBD1 (6 bases). The CDR3 has 15 residues. Germline CDR1 MNHNS, CDR2 SASEGT. V was shortened by 3 bases and J by 1 base, with 7 bases between the two germline ends. This chain's CDR3 is CASSDRGSYNSPLHF. The CDR3 nucleotides are TGTGCCAGCAGTGACAGGGGATCCTATAATTCACCCCTCCACTTT.

V is TRBV5-1 and J is TRBJ2-1, with 8 bases aligning to TRBD1. The junction had 16 bases not matched to a gene; V was cut back by 0 bases and J by 8 bases. The germline V gene has CDR1 SGHRS and CDR2 YFSETQ. The CDR3 consists of 18 residues. This chain's CDR3 is CASSLGSAGGALHDEQFF. The CDR3 DNA is TGCGCCAGCAGCTTGGGGTCAGCAGGGGGCGCTCTGCACGATGAGCAGTTCTTC.

J is TRBJ1-6 and V is TRBV19, with D possibly TRBD1 on 5 matching bases. This CDR3 region has 13 residues. Between the trimmed V and J ends, which lost 4 bases and 14 bases, there was a span of 15 bases. The germline V gene has CDR1 LNHDA and CDR2 SQIVND (reference sequence). The CDR3 DNA follows: TGTGCCAGTAGTACGGAGGGACGAAGAACCCTCCACTTT. Translated: CASSTEGRRTLHF.

The chain recombines TRBV5-6 with TRBJ1-6; maybe TRBD1 (5 bases). V gave up 0 bases and J gave up 7 bases, with 8 bases separating them. The CDR3 consists of 14 residues. Germline lookup yields CDR1 SGHDT and CDR2 YYEEEE. The CDR3 loop is CASSLVQENSPLHF. The CDR3 DNA sequence: TGTGCCAGCAGCTTGGTACAGGAAAATTCACCCCTCCACTTT.

This chain uses TRBV28 with TRBJ2-2; the D gene is possibly TRBD1 (5 bases). The CDR3 totals 16 residues. Looked up from germline, CDR1 is MDHEN and CDR2 is SYDVKM. V shed 3 bases and J shed 6 bases, with 17 bases lying between them. CDR3: CASSFLWQGRAGELFF. The CDR3 nucleotides read TGTGCCAGCAGTTTCCTCTGGCAGGGCAGAGCCGGGGAGCTGTTTTTT.

The chain uses TRBV7-2 and TRBJ2-7; D remains ambiguous. The CDR3 contains 15 residues. Germline values: CDR1 SGHTA, CDR2 FQGNSA. V gave up 1 base and J gave up 2 bases, with 12 bases separating them. The CDR3 DNA reads as TGTGCCAGCAGCTTAGGACTTCTGGCCCCCTACGAGCAGTACTTC. Translated: CASSLGLLAPYEQYF.

The genes are TRBV2 and TRBJ2-1; D perhaps matches TRBD1 (6 bases). Trimming pared 6 bases from V and 7 bases from J, leaving 16 bases between. The CDR3 is made up of 14 amino acids. Germline V lookup: CDR1 SNHLY, CDR2 FYNNEI. This CDR3 is CASRTGTTSNEQFF. Written as DNA, the CDR3 is TGTGCCAGCAGGACCGGGACAACGAGTAATGAGCAGTTCTTC.

J is TRBJ2-5 and V is TRBV19, with a tentative D call TRBD1 (6 bases). The V end was cut by 1 base, the J end by 5 bases, with 11 bases between. The length of the CDR3 is 14 residues. Germline assignment: CDR1 LNHDA and CDR2 SQIVND (reference sequence). The CDR3, as DNA: TGTGCCAGTAGTATAGGTGGGCAGGGGGAGACCCAGTACTTC. It codes for CASSIGGQGETQYF.

This chain joins TRBV19 and TRBJ1-5, with TRBD1 as a possible D gene (6 bases). Germline CDR1 is LNHDA and CDR2 is SQIVND (reference sequence). The CDR3 runs to 17 residues. Trimming removed 3 bases at V and 3 bases at J, with 18 bases between. The CDR3 nucleotides are TGTGCCAGTAGTATCTATAGTGGTACAGGGATCAATCAGCCCCAGCATTTT. It encodes CASSIYSGTGINQPQHF.

The chain couples TRBV15 to TRBJ1-4; D ambiguous. The germline V gene has CDR1 LNHNV and CDR2 YYDKDF (reference sequence). Trimming pared 0 bases from V and 3 bases from J, leaving 8 bases between. The CDR3 extends over 15 amino acids. CDR3 in amino acids: CATSRDPRANEKLFF. CDR3 sequence (DNA): TGTGCCACCAGCAGAGACCCCCGGGCTAATGAAAAACTGTTTTTT.

This clone appeared a single time. The chain carries TRBV4-1 and TRBJ1-5, with D unclear. This CDR3 spans 16 amino acids. Germline CDR1 is MGHRA and CDR2 is YSYEKL. V lost 4 bases and J lost 0, with 13 bases in between. CDR3 DNA sequence: TGCGCCAGCAGCCCCTGGCCTGGCACTAGCAATCAGCCCCAGCATTTT. Translation gives CASSPWPGTSNQPQHF.

This chain connects TRBV28 to TRBJ2-1; 7 positions match TRBD2. Germline V gene lookup returns CDR1 MDHEN and CDR2 SYDVKM. CDR3 length: 11 residues. The trim removed 3 bases at V and 10 bases at J, leaving 0 bases unmatched. CDR3 coding DNA: TGTGCCAGCAGTTTGGGAGGGGAGCAGTTCTTC. Its translation: CASSLGGEQFF.

The chain joins TRBV9 to TRBJ1-5; 10 bases agree with TRBD1. The V segment lost 4 bases and the J segment 0 bases; nucleotides outside the gene matches: 7. Germline V lookup: CDR1 SGDLS, CDR2 YYNGEE. The CDR3 has 17 residues. CDR3 DNA sequence: TGTGCCAGCAGCCCCGGGACAGGGGCTCATAGCAATCAGCCCCAGCATTTT. It codes for CASSPGTGAHSNQPQHF.

The chain is built from TRBV9 and TRBJ2-2, with a weak D call TRBD1 (5 bases). The V and J ends lost 4 bases and 5 bases respectively, with 21 bases between them. This CDR3 spans 17 amino acids. From germline, CDR1 is SGDLS and CDR2 YYNGEE. CDR3 sequence reads: CASSPHSGPTVTGELFF. CDR3 DNA sequence: TGTGCCAGCAGCCCCCACTCAGGGCCCACCGTTACCGGGGAGCTGTTTTTT.

The chain recombines TRBV2 with TRBJ2-6, with TRBD2 matching 7 bases. The length of the CDR3 is 15 residues. Looked up from germline, CDR1 is SNHLY and CDR2 is FYNNEI. Trimming took 9 bases from V and 1 from J; bases not matched to a gene: 6. The CDR3 reads CASAPGGSGANVLTF. The CDR3 nucleotides read TGTGCCAGTGCCCCGGGAGGATCTGGGGCCAACGTCCTGACTTTC.

This clone appeared once. The chain has TRBV28 and TRBJ2-2; D may be TRBD2 (6 bases). From germline, CDR1 is MDHEN and CDR2 SYDVKM. Trimming stripped 3 bases from V and 5 bases from J, with 10 bases between. The CDR3 covers 14 residues. CDR3 nucleotide sequence: TGTGCCAGCAGTTTTTATCGGGGGACCGGGGAGCTGTTTTTT. Translating it yields CASSFYRGTGELFF.

The rearrangement links TRBV30 to TRBJ2-7; D uncertain. Trimming shortened V by 1 base and J by 7 bases, and 8 bases separated the two germline ends. Germline V gene lookup returns CDR1 GTSNPN and CDR2 SVGIG (reference sequence). CDR3 size: 11 residues. The CDR3 DNA sequence: TGTGCCTGGAGTGGGCCAAGAGAGCAGTACTTC. Its protein is CAWSGPREQYF.

The gene calls are TRBV3-1 (or the pseudogene TRBV3-2) and TRBJ2-3; 7 bases are a match to TRBD2. Germline lookup yields CDR1 LGHDT and CDR2 YNNKEL (reference sequence). This CDR3 has 15 residues. The J segment lost 3 bases and the V segment lost 2 bases, leaving 5 bases of the junction unmatched. DNA for the CDR3: TGTGCCAGCAGCCAACTCGCGGGAGTTACAGATACGCAGTATTTT. It specifies CASSQLAGVTDTQYF.

The V and J genes are TRBV30 and TRBJ1-6; D is undetermined. Trimming stripped 2 bases from V and 0 bases from J, with 14 bases between. Germline V gene lookup returns CDR1 GTSNPN and CDR2 SVGIG (reference sequence). This CDR3 region has 17 residues. CDR3: CAWSMFQVGSYNSPLHF. CDR3 nucleotide sequence: TGTGCCTGGAGTATGTTTCAGGTTGGCTCCTATAATTCACCCCTCCACTTT.

The V gene is TRBV6-5, the J gene TRBJ2-2; D might be TRBD1 (5 bases). The germline CDR1 and CDR2 sequences are MNHEY and SVGAGI. The CDR3 totals 15 residues. V lost 6 bases to trimming and J lost 3 bases, with 14 bases between them. CDR3 sequence reads: CASRKVIGDTGELFF. In DNA form, the CDR3 reads TGTGCCAGCAGGAAGGTTATAGGGGACACCGGGGAGCTGTTTTTT.

The chain combines TRBV27 with TRBJ2-1; 8 nucleotides align to TRBD2. Losses at the gene ends were 0 bases for V and 7 bases for J; bases not matched to a gene: 2. The CDR3 has 14 residues. Germline V CDR1 and CDR2: MNHEY, SMNVEV (reference sequence). CDR3 bases: TGTGCCAGCAGTTTATCCCGGGGGGGGAATGAGCAGTTCTTC. It yields the protein CASSLSRGGNEQFF.